The clone carrying this TCR beta chain was seen more than once but under ten times. The data belong to a study of blood T cell repertoires in COVID-19. Whole-study context: COVID-19 samples, acute and convalescent, were from the United States, Italy and Spain. In each case, the material was cDNA or gDNA derived from T cells, B-cell-depleted T cells, or PBMCs.

CDR3 size: 15 residues. Germline values: CDR1 LGHDT, CDR2 YNNKEL (reference sequence). V trimming: 5 bases; J trimming: 6 bases; junction bases outside the gene matches: 6. Authors' analysis steps: Nucleated cell number was recorded as an estimate derived from reference gene primer amplification. Here immunoSEQ multiplex PCR was the method, and the copy in TCRdb shows in-frame clones only, minus some. V and J calls and clone size come straight from that table; D and trimming were deduced from the DNA. The table lists about 69,000 clones, around four fifths of them singletons. The chain links TRBV3-1 (or the pseudogene TRBV3-2) to TRBJ2-2; TRBD1 matches 10 bases. Source material: peripheral blood. This TCR was recovered from a human donor in a cohort sampled during active COVID-19. CDR3 coding DNA: TGTGCCAGCAGCAGGGGACAGGGGTATCCCGGGGAGCTGTTTTTT. Translating it yields CASSRGQGYPGELFF.